This passage covers 15 T cell receptor beta chains from one sample sequenced in a study of metastatic and nonmetastatic thyroid tumors. There were no patients who had received any treatment before thyroid surgery. TCRdb redid the clone calls on the PCR reads using MiXCR. The table includes under 25,000 clones, around a quarter detected once. The sequencing input was blood. These receptors all come from a female donor with papillary thyroid cancer or a benign thyroid nodule (not recorded which). Some clones in this sample may be carry-over from other donors' samples.

This clone was seen many times. The chain has TRBV7-2 and TRBJ2-1; no clear D. Germline lookup yields CDR1 SGHTA and CDR2 FQGNSA. The CDR3 totals 13 residues. Trimming shortened V by 2 bases and J by 2 bases, and 4 bases separated the two germline ends. The CDR3 protein is CASSLLAYNEQFF. CDR3 nucleotides: TGTGCCAGCAGCTTACTAGCCTACAATGAGCAGTTCTTC.

The chain has TRBV20-1 and TRBJ1-6; 10 bases map to TRBD1. Germline V CDR1 and CDR2: DFQATT, SNEGSKA (reference sequence). The length of the CDR3 is 14 residues. After removal of 6 bases from V and 10 bases from J, the junction contained 9 bases not matched to a gene. CDR3: CSATQTGGVSPLHF. Written as DNA, the CDR3 is TGCAGTGCAACACAGACAGGGGGCGTATCACCCCTCCACTTT.

In its sample, this clone was seen once. The chain carries TRBV5-6 and TRBJ2-5, with TRBD2 matching over 13 bases. This CDR3 has 16 residues. Germline V gene data show CDR1 as SGHDT and CDR2 as YYEEEE. V lost 4 bases and J lost 7; bases outside the gene matches: 10. Written as DNA, the CDR3 is TGTGCCAGCAGCGGGACTAGCGGGGCTTCAGAAGGGACCCAGTACTTC. The encoded protein is CASSGTSGASEGTQYF.

The chain employs TRBV29-1 and TRBJ1-1; D gene ambiguous. Germline-derived CDR1 and CDR2 are SQVTM and ANQGSEA. The CDR3 covers 15 residues. Trimming shortened V by 7 bases and J by 4 bases, and 22 bases separated the two germline ends. CDR3: CSAWMVGSGITEAFF. CDR3 bases: TGCAGCGCCTGGATGGTGGGCTCGGGGATCACTGAAGCTTTCTTT.

In its sample, this clone was seen many times. This chain joins TRBV19 and TRBJ2-3; 15 bases match TRBD2. Germline V gene sequence: CDR1 LNHDA, CDR2 SQIVND (reference sequence). With 6 bases clipped from V and 4 bases from J, the junction kept 11 bases outside the gene matches. The CDR3 is 18 amino acids. The CDR3 reads CASRNRGTSGRSSDTQYF. The CDR3 DNA sequence: TGTGCCAGTAGAAACAGGGGGACTAGCGGGAGGTCCTCAGATACGCAGTATTTT.

This clone has at least ten counts. One junction end disagrees with the germline gene, perhaps due to a read error. This chain uses TRBV4-1 with TRBJ1-6; the D is unclear. CDR3 length: 13 residues. Germline V gives CDR1 MGHRA, CDR2 YSYEKL. DNA for the CDR3: TGCGCCAACAGCCAAGATTGGGGTTCACCCCTCCACTTT. Translated, it gives CANSQDWGSPLHF.

This clone is medium-sized by share. V gene TRBV15 combines with J gene TRBJ1-5, with 7 bases fitting TRBD1. In germline, CDR1 is LNHNV, CDR2 YYDKDF (reference sequence). With 1 base clipped from V and 0 bases from J, the junction kept 3 bases outside the gene matches. The CDR3 length is 16 residues. The CDR3 DNA follows: TGTGCCACCAGCAGAGGGGACAGCTATAGCAATCAGCCCCAGCATTTT. Its protein is CATSRGDSYSNQPQHF.

This clone was seen only once. The chain recombines TRBV4-1 with TRBJ2-7; a weak D match, TRBD2 (6 bases). This CDR3 comprises 11 residues. Trimming took 3 bases from V and 10 from J, leaving 10 bases between them. Germline V CDR1 and CDR2: MGHRA, YSYEKL. This CDR3 reads CASSQGRGQYF. Here the CDR3 DNA reads TGCGCCAGCAGCCAGGGGCGGGGACAGTACTTC.

The chain recombines TRBV6-1 with TRBJ2-2; TRBD2 matches 8 bases. CDR3 length: 16 residues. The ends lost 3 bases at V and 10 bases at J; junction bases unmatched: 13. Germline V gene sequence: CDR1 MNHNS, CDR2 SASEGT. The CDR3 is CASSDIGRAGSVELFF. CDR3 sequence (DNA): TGTGCCAGCAGTGACATCGGGAGGGCCGGTAGCGTGGAGCTGTTTTTT.

There are many counts of this clone. The chain couples TRBV19 to TRBJ2-1; D unclear. The CDR3 is 16 amino acids. With 5 bases removed from V and 9 bases from J, the gap between germline ends came to 23 bases. The V gene's germline CDR1 is LNHDA and CDR2 SQIVND (reference sequence). The CDR3 protein is CASSRNAGDSLGEQFF. The DNA for the CDR3 is TGTGCCAGTAGTCGAAACGCTGGGGATAGCTTGGGTGAGCAGTTCTTC.

Judged by abundance, this clone is medium-sized. The V call is TRBV12-3 or TRBV12-4, the J call TRBJ1-5; no firm D call. This CDR3 is 14 amino acids long. Trimming removed 5 bases at V and 0 bases at J, with 8 bases between. This CDR3 is CASSHSYSNQPQHF. The CDR3 coding sequence is TGTGCCAGCAGTCACTCTTATAGCAATCAGCCCCAGCATTTT.

The chain joins TRBV28 to TRBJ1-1; 8 bases agree with TRBD1. CDR1 and CDR2 (germline): MDHEN, SYDVKM. The trim removed 3 bases at V and 4 bases at J, leaving 4 bases unmatched. The CDR3 extends over 14 amino acids. CDR3 residues: CASSFDRGSTEAFF. In DNA, the CDR3 is TGTGCCAGCAGTTTTGACAGGGGTTCCACTGAAGCTTTCTTT.

The V call is TRBV5-6, the J call TRBJ2-1; 9 bases match TRBD1. The CDR3 covers 18 residues. In germline, CDR1 is SGHDT, CDR2 YYEEEE. J gave up 0 bases and V 4 bases, and 11 bases lay outside the gene matches. CDR3 nucleotides: TGTGCCAGCAGCCCGGGACAGGGAACTACTAGCTCCTACAATGAGCAGTTCTTC. It is translated as CASSPGQGTTSSYNEQFF.

The J gene is TRBJ1-1, the V gene TRBV5-1, with TRBD1 matching 9 bases. Germline lookup yields CDR1 SGHRS and CDR2 YFSETQ. This CDR3 is built from 15 residues. V shed 4 bases, J shed 1 base, and the junction held 5 bases outside the gene matches. The CDR3 coding sequence is TGCGCCAGCAGCCAACCGGGACAGGGGAACACTGAAGCTTTCTTT. It yields the protein CASSQPGQGNTEAFF.

The chain carries TRBV30 and TRBJ2-5; D may be TRBD1 or TRBD2 (6 bases each). Germline V lookup: CDR1 GTSNPN, CDR2 SVGIG (reference sequence). V lost 8 bases and J lost 5, with 18 bases in between. The CDR3 loop spans 13 amino acids. CDR3 DNA sequence: TGTGCCCGCGAGGGGGAGGAGGGGGAGACCCAGTACTTC. Its translation is CAREGEEGETQYF.